This is a list of T cell receptor beta chains from one sample in a study of siplizumab effects on memory and regulatory T cells. Method: immunoSEQ multiplex PCR; TCRdb's copy keeps in-frame clones and lacks some. The table records more than 85,000 clones, 92% of them present only once. Sequencing was done on a sample of Tregs sorted from blood. These receptors were collected from a human donor in good health. The CDR3 runs from the conserved cysteine through the conserved F or W. Each record gives: J gene, CDR3 length, V gene, CDR3 protein.

J: TRBJ2-5; length: 13; V: TRBV4-1; CDR3: CASSQSQGGTQYF
J: TRBJ2-3; length: 14; V: TRBV11-1; CDR3: CASSLDDYTDTQYF
J: TRBJ2-3; length: 18; V: TRBV5-1; CDR3: CASSWVRGLATDTDTQYF
J: TRBJ2-3; length: 15; V: TRBV7-2; CDR3: CASSLRWGGTDTQYF
J: TRBJ1-6; length: 17; V: TRBV27; CDR3: CASSSLSTGQGNSPLHF
J: TRBJ2-7; length: 13; V: TRBV5-1; CDR3: CASSWGLRGEQYF
J: TRBJ1-5; length: 14; V: TRBV28; CDR3: CASSLYNQGQPQHF
J: TRBJ2-7; length: 15; V: TRBV5-4; CDR3: CASSLQGRGSYEQYF
J: TRBJ1-4; length: 14; V: TRBV5-1; CDR3: CASSLEGSREKLFF
J: TRBJ2-1; length: 16; V: TRBV5-1; CDR3: CASSLLSGRARNEQFF
J: TRBJ2-7; length: 11; V: TRBV11-2; CDR3: CATRGGDEQYF
J: TRBJ1-4; length: 15; V: TRBV5-6; CDR3: CASSSDRGRGEKLFF
J: TRBJ1-4; length: 17; V: TRBV5-4; CDR3: CASSFGGTGAGGEKLFF
J: TRBJ1-4; length: 17; V: TRBV5-6; CDR3: CASSLGTGSATNEKLFF
J: TRBJ1-5; length: 15; V: TRBV7-8; CDR3: CASSLDRASNQPQHF
J: TRBJ2-3; length: 15; V: TRBV7-9; CDR3: CASSRGTPATDTQYF
J: TRBJ2-1; length: 12; V: TRBV7-9; CDR3: CASSPGSNEQFF
J: TRBJ2-6; length: 18; V: TRBV15; CDR3: CATSRDDRAYSGANVLTF
J: TRBJ2-5; length: 16; V: TRBV5-4; CDR3: CASRLRTSGRGETQYF
J: TRBJ2-5; length: 16; V: TRBV5-8; CDR3: CASSLQGSGVQETQYF
J: TRBJ1-2; length: 14; V: TRBV7-2; CDR3: CASSLAGGSYGYTF
J: TRBJ1-1; length: 16; V: TRBV6-1; CDR3: CASSDGGNGWNTEAFF
J: TRBJ1-1; length: 14; V: TRBV18; CDR3: CASSPQQVNTEAFF
J: TRBJ1-6; length: 14; V: TRBV7-2; CDR3: CASSLRQGNSPLHF
J: TRBJ2-7; length: 15; V: TRBV6-1; CDR3: CASSEPPGQGYEQYF
J: TRBJ1-4; length: 15; V: TRBV18; CDR3: CASSPPTQVREKLFF
J: TRBJ1-5; length: 18; V: TRBV4-2; CDR3: CASSPGQGEAKGNQPQHF
J: TRBJ1-2; length: 13; V: TRBV9; CDR3: CASSAWTGGGYTF
J: TRBJ1-2; length: 11; V: TRBV5-8; CDR3: CASSPDYGYTF
J: TRBJ2-3; length: 17; V: TRBV5-1; CDR3: CASSLNFRAGDADTQYF
J: TRBJ2-7; length: 15; V: TRBV5-6; CDR3: CASSFGRRVGYEQYF
J: TRBJ1-5; length: 16; V: TRBV10-2; CDR3: CASSSSGTSVNQPQHF
J: TRBJ1-4; length: 15; V: TRBV10-3; CDR3: CAIRGQTGINEKLFF
J: TRBJ1-2; length: 13; V: TRBV19; CDR3: CASSRWANYGYTF
J: TRBJ1-4; length: 16; V: TRBV7-9; CDR3: CASSLGLAGGNEKLFF
J: TRBJ2-7; length: 12; V: TRBV5-1; CDR3: CASSFLGGEQYF
J: TRBJ2-4; length: 22; V: TRBV9; CDR3: CASSPRGSGGRKKSRAKNIQYF
J: TRBJ1-6; length: 17; V: TRBV11-2; CDR3: CASSLVSRISYNSPLHF
J: TRBJ1-1; length: 11; V: TRBV20-1; CDR3: CSARWNTEAFF
J: TRBJ2-7; length: 16; V: TRBV5-6; CDR3: CASSLAAGGRAYEQYF
J: TRBJ1-2; length: 13; V: TRBV5-5; CDR3: CASTQQGGYGYTF
J: TRBJ2-5; length: 13; V: TRBV19; CDR3: CASSPPPNGKKYF
J: TRBJ1-5; length: 13; V: TRBV10-3; CDR3: CAISESEGWPQHF
J: TRBJ2-3; length: 14; V: TRBV19; CDR3: CASSSGSWVDTQYF
J: TRBJ2-1; length: 14; V: TRBV9; CDR3: CACGAGSSYNEQFF
J: TRBJ1-2; length: 13; V: TRBV5-4; CDR3: CASSLEQGYGYTF
J: TRBJ2-7; length: 13; V: TRBV27; CDR3: CASGRQASYEQYF
J: TRBJ1-2; length: 14; V: TRBV9; CDR3: CASSVEEGRYGYTF
J: TRBJ2-7; length: 15; V: TRBV4-1; CDR3: CASSSWTGATYEQYF
J: TRBJ1-3; length: 14; V: TRBV11-2; CDR3: CASTQGHSGNTIYF
J: TRBJ2-2; length: 15; V: TRBV4-2; CDR3: CASSQGRGNTGELFF
J: TRBJ1-2; length: 14; V: TRBV7-2; CDR3: CASSRSDLGYGYTF
J: TRBJ1-2; length: 15; V: TRBV6-5; CDR3: CASSYAQGEGYGYTF
J: TRBJ1-1; length: 13; V: TRBV19; CDR3: CASSTQLNTEAFF
J: TRBJ1-2; length: 16; V: TRBV25-1; CDR3: CASSPKGGAGRGGYTF